A selection of T cell receptor beta chains follows, all from one sample in a study of vaccination and CD4 T cells after COVID-19. Antigen specificity for these receptors is unknown. TCRdb re-called the PCR reads through MiXCR, storing one row per CDR3 protein. The data contain some 8,900 distinct CDR3 sequences, around 37% of them seen just once; the ten biggest clones take up 8% to 9.5%. The sample taken for sequencing was CD4+ T cells from blood, cultured in vitro. The receptor set was obtained from a human donor in good health. The CDR3 runs from the conserved cysteine through the conserved F or W. The D gene is left open where the match is weak. Clone size appears in some rows only: once, few, many, or a class for an expanded clone.

13 | TRBJ2-3 | few | TRBV27 | . | CASRGVGPDTQYF | TGTGCCAGCCGAGGAGTAGGGCCAGATACGCAGTATTTT
11 | TRBJ1-2 | few | TRBV12-3/TRBV12-4 | . | CASRGVYGYTF | TGTGCCAGCAGAGGAGTCTATGGCTACACCTTC
14 | TRBJ1-5 | large | TRBV27 | TRBD1 | CASRQGLGGEPQHF | TGTGCCAGCAGACAGGGGCTGGGGGGTGAGCCCCAGCATTTT
12 | TRBJ1-5 | . | TRBV7-2 | TRBD1 | CASSRQGQPQHF | TGTGCCAGCAGCCGACAGGGACAGCCCCAGCATTTT
17 | TRBJ2-1 | few | TRBV21-1 | . | CASSNPPRAGDDNEQFF | TGTGCCAGCAGCAACCCCCCCAGAGCGGGAGACGACAATGAGCAGTTCTTC
11 | TRBJ2-1 | . | TRBV27 | . | CASRLRIEQFF | TGTGCCAGCAGGCTGCGGATTGAGCAGTTCTTC
15 | TRBJ2-1 | once | TRBV7-3 | . | CASSPTAFSYNEQFF | TGTGCCAGCAGTCCCACCGCCTTCTCCTACAATGAGCAGTTCTTC
14 | TRBJ1-1 | . | TRBV7-3 | . | CASSADSWNTEAFF | TGTGCCAGCAGCGCGGACAGCTGGAACACTGAAGCTTTCTTT
15 | TRBJ2-4 | . | TRBV20-1 | . | CSAPDWRLAKNIQYF | TGCAGTGCTCCGGACTGGCGATTAGCCAAAAACATTCAGTACTTC
14 | TRBJ2-7 | few | TRBV27 | . | CASSLRQGSYEQYF | TGTGCCAGCAGTTTAAGGCAGGGATCATACGAGCAGTACTTC
14 | TRBJ2-2 | few | TRBV20-1 | TRBD2 | CSASAGVGTGELFF | TGCAGTGCCTCAGCGGGAGTTGGCACCGGGGAGCTGTTTTTT
13 | TRBJ1-5 | few | TRBV6-1 | . | CASGRRDSQPQHF | TGTGCCAGCGGCCGCCGGGATAGTCAGCCCCAGCATTTT
15 | TRBJ2-6 | . | TRBV2 | . | CASSFTSSGANVLTF | TGTGCCAGCAGTTTCACAAGCTCTGGGGCCAACGTCCTGACTTTC
14 | TRBJ2-5 | . | TRBV5-6 | . | CASSSWRPQETQYF | TGTGCCAGCAGCTCTTGGCGCCCCCAAGAGACCCAGTACTTC
13 | TRBJ1-5 | few | TRBV10-3 | . | CAISLGVGQPQHF | TGTGCCATCAGCCTCGGGGTTGGGCAGCCCCAGCATTTT
13 | TRBJ1-2 | . | TRBV12-3/TRBV12-4 | TRBD1 | CASSPGTGAGYTF | TGTGCCAGCAGTCCCGGGACAGGGGCCGGCTACACCTTC
15 | TRBJ1-5 | few | TRBV7-9 | TRBD1 | CASSLTTGYDQPQHF | TGTGCCAGCAGCTTAACGACAGGGTACGATCAGCCCCAGCATTTT
16 | TRBJ2-5 | . | TRBV19 | TRBD2 | CASSIGSSGRVETQYF | TGTGCCAGTAGTATTGGTAGTAGCGGGAGAGTGGAGACCCAGTACTTC
15 | TRBJ2-7 | . | TRBV5-1 | TRBD1 | CASTITGTGGREQYF | TGCGCCAGCACCATCACCGGGACAGGGGGGAGAGAGCAGTACTTC
13 | TRBJ1-2 | few | TRBV12-3/TRBV12-4 | . | CASRLQGDYGYTF | TGTGCCAGCAGGCTACAGGGAGACTATGGCTACACCTTC
14 | TRBJ2-3 | . | TRBV25-1 | . | CASRGQVSTDTQYF | TGTGCCAGCAGGGGGCAGGTTTCCACAGATACGCAGTATTTT
15 | TRBJ2-1 | few | TRBV7-2 | . | CASSLTRSSYNEQFF | TGTGCCAGCAGCCTGACTCGGAGCTCCTACAATGAGCAGTTCTTC
15 | TRBJ2-7 | once | TRBV19 | TRBD1 | CASSSTGGGYYEQYF | TGTGCCAGTAGTAGCACAGGGGGCGGCTACTACGAGCAGTACTTC
13 | TRBJ1-5 | few | TRBV10-3 | . | CAIGGGSNQPQHF | TGTGCCATCGGGGGGGGTTCCAATCAGCCCCAGCATTTT
15 | TRBJ2-5 | . | TRBV11-2 | . | CASTPRGDRQETQYF | TGTGCCAGCACCCCTCGTGGAGACAGGCAAGAGACCCAGTACTTC
14 | TRBJ1-2 | . | TRBV19 | . | CASSPIGINYGNTF | TGTGCCAGTAGCCCTATCGGGATCAACTATGGCAACACCTTC
14 | TRBJ1-6 | . | TRBV4-2 | TRBD1 | CASSQENRGSPLHF | TGTGCCAGCAGCCAAGAGAACAGGGGTTCACCCCTCCACTTT
13 | TRBJ1-3 | . | TRBV6-4 | . | CASSATVGNTIYF | TGTGCCAGCAGTGCGACCGTAGGAAACACCATATATTTT
14 | TRBJ1-1 | once | TRBV28 | . | CASSPGALNTEAFF | TGTGCCAGCAGTCCGGGGGCTTTGAACACTGAAGCTTTCTTT
19 | TRBJ2-6 | . | TRBV7-2 | . | CASSQRWGRVTSGANVLTF | TGTGCCAGCAGCCAGCGCTGGGGCAGGGTTACCTCTGGGGCCAACGTCCTGACTTTC
14 | TRBJ1-6 | . | TRBV5-1 | . | CASSSAGATAPLHF | TGCGCCAGCAGCTCGGCGGGGGCAACGGCACCCCTCCACTTT
13 | TRBJ2-1 | few | TRBV29-1 | TRBD1 | CSSRDRGYNEQFF | TGCAGCAGCCGGGACAGGGGGTACAATGAGCAGTTCTTC
12 | TRBJ1-5 | . | TRBV20-1 | . | CSARRRGQPQHF | TGCAGTGCCCGACGAAGGGGACAGCCCCAGCATTTT
15 | TRBJ2-5 | few | TRBV28 | . | CASTLVASGAETQYF | TGTGCCAGCACCCTAGTGGCTAGTGGGGCGGAGACCCAGTACTTC
14 | TRBJ1-3 | . | TRBV20-1 | TRBD1 | CSAPRGTSGNTIYF | TGCAGTGCGCCCAGGGGGACCTCTGGAAACACCATATATTTT
13 | TRBJ2-7 | . | TRBV29-1 | TRBD1 | CSVRQGAAYEQYF | TGCAGCGTTAGGCAGGGGGCGGCCTACGAGCAGTACTTC
12 | TRBJ1-6 | . | TRBV7-2 | . | CASSLGSSPLHF | TGTGCCAGCAGCCTAGGGAGTTCACCCCTCCACTTT
14 | TRBJ2-5 | few | TRBV21-1 | . | CASSDRDSQETQYF | TGTGCCAGCAGCGACAGGGACAGCCAAGAGACCCAGTACTTC
16 | TRBJ2-7 | few | TRBV7-2 | TRBD1 | CASSPRQGLIGYEQYF | TGTGCCAGCAGCCCCAGACAGGGGTTAATAGGCTACGAGCAGTACTTC
14 | TRBJ2-3 | once | TRBV29-1 | . | CSAPRRGSTDTQYF | TGCAGCGCTCCTCGGCGGGGCAGCACAGATACGCAGTATTTT